These T cell receptor beta chains were read from a single sample in a study of OX40 agonist ivuxolimab in advanced cancers. Sequencing was performed with immunoSEQ multiplex PCR; in TCRdb, only in-frame clones are kept and a portion is missing. The sample yields around 20,000 clones, roughly four fifths seen once. The specimen was CD4+ or CD8+ T cells sorted from blood, collected in a trial of the OX40 agonist ivuxolimab. The receptors were gathered from an adult with an advanced solid tumor such as melanoma, head and neck, liver or kidney cancer. CDR3s include the opening cysteine and the closing phenylalanine or tryptophan. The D gene is left open where the match is weak. Not all rows give a size; the values are once, few, many and, for expanded clones, a class.

d_call j_call v_call clone_size cdr3_nt cdr3_aa
TRBD2 TRBJ2-3 TRBV7-9 few TGTGCCACCCCAACTAGCGGGGGGTCCACTAGCACAGATACGCAGTATTTT CATPTSGGSTSTDTQYF
. TRBJ2-1 TRBV7-3 . TGTGCCAGCAGCCCCTATAGCTCCTACAATGAGCAGTTCTTC CASSPYSSYNEQFF
. TRBJ2-3 TRBV10-3 . TGTGCCACAGGGGAGGGGACAGATACGCAGTATTTT CATGEGTDTQYF
. TRBJ2-7 TRBV27 . TGTGCCAGCAGCCCGTCTTCCTCCATCTCCTACGAGCAGTACTTC CASSPSSSISYEQYF
TRBD2 TRBJ2-5 TRBV14 once TGTGCCAGCAGCCAAGATCTGAGCGGGGGGAGAGAGACCCAGTACTTC CASSQDLSGGRETQYF
. TRBJ1-3 TRBV4-2 . TGTGCCAGCAGCTTGTGGTCAGGGAGCTCTGGAAACACCATATATTTT CASSLWSGSSGNTIYF
TRBD2 TRBJ2-5 TRBV5-4 . TGTGCCAGCAGCCAAGAGGGGTGGCTAGCGGGGGAAGAGACCCAGTACTTC CASSQEGWLAGEETQYF
TRBD1 TRBJ1-1 TRBV19 . TGTGCCAGTGAATCGGGACAGCAGATGAACACTGAAGCTTTCTTT CASESGQQMNTEAFF
. TRBJ1-5 TRBV4-1 . TGCGCCAGCAGCCAAGACCAAGGTTGGCCCCAGCATTTT CASSQDQGWPQHF
TRBD2 TRBJ2-3 TRBV5-4 . TGTGCCAGCAGAGCTAGCGGGGGGCCTCGCACAGATACGCAGTATTTT CASRASGGPRTDTQYF
TRBD1 TRBJ1-2 TRBV7-8 . TGTGCCAGCAGCCAAACCGGGACAGGGACGGGTGGCTACACCTTC CASSQTGTGTGGYTF
TRBD2 TRBJ2-1 TRBV9 . TGTGCCAGCAGCGTAGGAGGGACTAGCGGATACAATGAGCAGTTCTTC CASSVGGTSGYNEQFF
TRBD2 TRBJ2-5 TRBV7-2 . TGTGCCAGCAGCTTAGCGCCTAGCGGGGGATATCAAGAGACCCAGTACTTC CASSLAPSGGYQETQYF
. TRBJ1-2 TRBV27 . TGTGCCAGCAGTTTAACGGCGGAGAACTATGGCTACACCTTC CASSLTAENYGYTF
TRBD1 TRBJ2-2 TRBV6-5 . TGTGCCAGCAGTTACTCTACAGGGGCCGGGGAGCTGTTTTTT CASSYSTGAGELFF
. TRBJ2-7 TRBV27 . TGTGCCAGCAGTTTATCGGAGGTCTCCTACGAGCAGTACTTC CASSLSEVSYEQYF
. TRBJ2-3 TRBV6-6 . TGTGCCAGCAGTTTCCCCCAGGGCCTGGACACAGATACGCAGTATTTT CASSFPQGLDTDTQYF
. TRBJ2-1 TRBV4-1 . TGCGCCAGCAGCCAAGACGGGTTCGCGTTCTTC CASSQDGFAFF
TRBD2 TRBJ2-5 TRBV9 . TGTGCCAGCAGCGCCATAGCGGGGGGTGGAGAGACCCAGTACTTC CASSAIAGGGETQYF
. TRBJ2-2 TRBV12-5 . TGTGCTAGTGGCCATCAGTACACCGGGGAGCTGTTTTTT CASGHQYTGELFF
. TRBJ2-7 TRBV30 few TGTGCCTGGACCGGGGGTAGCTACGAGCAGTACTTC CAWTGGSYEQYF
. TRBJ1-5 TRBV28 . TGTGCCAGCAGTTCAGACTATAGCAATCAGCCCCAGCATTTT CASSSDYSNQPQHF
. TRBJ2-2 TRBV4-3 . TGCGCCAGCAGCCCCCATGTCGGGGCGTCGAACACCGGGGAGCTGTTTTTT CASSPHVGASNTGELFF
TRBD1 TRBJ1-1 TRBV25-1 . TGTGCCAGCAGCAAAGGACAGGGAGTGTTGGACACTGAAGCTTTCTTT CASSKGQGVLDTEAFF
. TRBJ1-2 TRBV7-3 . TGTGCCAGCAGCTCGACAGAGACTAACTATGGCTACACCTTC CASSSTETNYGYTF
TRBD1 TRBJ2-7 TRBV27 . TGTGCCAGCAGTTTAACGGACAGGGGTTACGAGCAGTACTTC CASSLTDRGYEQYF
TRBD2 TRBJ2-7 TRBV10-3 . TGTGCCATCAGCCGAGCGGGGCAATCCTACGAGCAGTACTTC CAISRAGQSYEQYF
. TRBJ2-7 TRBV19 . TGTGCCAGTAGGTGGGGCTACGAGCAGTACTTC CASRWGYEQYF
TRBD1 TRBJ1-4 TRBV27 . TGTGCCAGCAGTTTCCTCCCAGGGGGCGGAGGTGAAAAACTGTTTTTT CASSFLPGGGGEKLFF
. TRBJ1-5 TRBV6-6 . TGTGCCAGCAGCCCTTTTCGAGGTAGCAATCAGCCCCAGCATTTT CASSPFRGSNQPQHF
. TRBJ2-1 TRBV5-5 . TGTGCCAGCAGCGCCGGACAGCGATACAATGAGCAGTTCTTC CASSAGQRYNEQFF
. TRBJ2-1 TRBV7-3 . TGTGCCAGCAGGGCCTACAATGAGCAGTTCTTC CASRAYNEQFF
. TRBJ1-5 TRBV6-5 many TGTGCCAGCAGTTACTCGAAAGGGAGCAATCAGCCCCAGCATTTT CASSYSKGSNQPQHF
. TRBJ1-2 TRBV9 . TGTGCCAGCAGCGTAGTCGCCGGACAGAACTATGGCTACACCTTC CASSVVAGQNYGYTF
. TRBJ1-5 TRBV6-5 . TGTGCCAGCAGTTCCACCATCAATCATCAGCCCCAGCATTTT CASSSTINHQPQHF
. TRBJ2-2 TRBV6-6 once TGTGCCAGCACTGCACCGGGGGTCTCGAACACCGGGGAGCTGTTTTTT CASTAPGVSNTGELFF
. TRBJ1-5 TRBV10-3 . TGTGCCATCAGTGAGACAGGGATTAGTCAGCCCCAGCATTTT CAISETGISQPQHF
. TRBJ1-5 TRBV28 few TGTGCCAGCAGTTTAGAGCAGGGCGGTCAGCCCCAGCATTTT CASSLEQGGQPQHF
. TRBJ1-1 TRBV2 . TGTGCCAGCAGAACCGGGACTGAAGCTTTCTTT CASRTGTEAFF
. TRBJ2-7 TRBV28 . TGTGCCAGCAGCTACCGGACAGATAGCTCCTACGAGCAGTACTTC CASSYRTDSSYEQYF
. TRBJ2-3 TRBV7-3 . TGTGCCAGCAGCTCTAGCTGGGAGACAGATACGCAGTATTTT CASSSSWETDTQYF